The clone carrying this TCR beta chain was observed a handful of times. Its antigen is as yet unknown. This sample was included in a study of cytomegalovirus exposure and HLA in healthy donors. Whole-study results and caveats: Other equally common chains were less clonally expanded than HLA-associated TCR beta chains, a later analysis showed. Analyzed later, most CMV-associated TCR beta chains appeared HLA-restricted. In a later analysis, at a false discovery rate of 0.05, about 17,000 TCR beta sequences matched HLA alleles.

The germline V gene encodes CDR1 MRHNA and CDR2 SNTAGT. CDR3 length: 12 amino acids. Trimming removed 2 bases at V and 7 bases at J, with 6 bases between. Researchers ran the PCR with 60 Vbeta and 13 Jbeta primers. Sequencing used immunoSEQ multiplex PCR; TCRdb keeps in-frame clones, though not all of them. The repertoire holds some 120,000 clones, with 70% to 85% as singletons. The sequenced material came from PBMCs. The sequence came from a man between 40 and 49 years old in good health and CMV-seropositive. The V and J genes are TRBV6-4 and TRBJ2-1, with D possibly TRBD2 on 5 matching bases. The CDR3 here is CASSDGGNEQFF. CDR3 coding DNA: TGTGCCAGCAGTGACGGAGGAAATGAGCAGTTCTTC.